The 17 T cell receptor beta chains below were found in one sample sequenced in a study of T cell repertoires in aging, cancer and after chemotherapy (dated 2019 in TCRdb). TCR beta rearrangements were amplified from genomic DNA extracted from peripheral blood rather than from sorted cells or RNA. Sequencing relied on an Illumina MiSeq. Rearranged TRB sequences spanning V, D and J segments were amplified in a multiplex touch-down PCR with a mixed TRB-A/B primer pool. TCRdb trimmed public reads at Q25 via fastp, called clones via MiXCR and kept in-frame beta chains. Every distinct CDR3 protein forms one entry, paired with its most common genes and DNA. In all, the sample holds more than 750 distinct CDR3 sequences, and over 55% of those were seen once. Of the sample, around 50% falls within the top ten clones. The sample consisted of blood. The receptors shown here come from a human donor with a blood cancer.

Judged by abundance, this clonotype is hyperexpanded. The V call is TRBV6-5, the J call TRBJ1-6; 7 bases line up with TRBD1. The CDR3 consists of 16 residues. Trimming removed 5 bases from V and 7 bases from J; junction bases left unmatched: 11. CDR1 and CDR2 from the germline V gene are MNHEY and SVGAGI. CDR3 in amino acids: CASSDHRGIGNSPLHF. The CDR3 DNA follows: TGTGCCAGCAGTGACCACAGGGGAATAGGGAATTCACCCCTCCACTTT.

CDR3 protein: CASSSIDREEDGYTF. Here the CDR3 DNA reads TGTGCCAGCAGCTCGATTGACAGGGAGGAGGATGGCTACACCTTC. The V call is TRBV5-6, the J call TRBJ1-2; 7 bases match TRBD1. With V trimmed by 3 bases and J by 6 bases, 11 bases remained unmatched. Germline V lookup: CDR1 SGHDT, CDR2 YYEEEE. This CDR3 spans 15 amino acids. The variable domain in full, completed from reference TRBV5-6 and TRBJ1-2, reads DAGVTQSPTHLIKTRGQQVTLRCSPKSGHDTVSWYQQALGQGPQFIFQYYEEEERQRGNFPDRFSGHQFPNYSSELNVNALLLGDSALYLCASSSIDREEDGYTFGSGTRLTVV.

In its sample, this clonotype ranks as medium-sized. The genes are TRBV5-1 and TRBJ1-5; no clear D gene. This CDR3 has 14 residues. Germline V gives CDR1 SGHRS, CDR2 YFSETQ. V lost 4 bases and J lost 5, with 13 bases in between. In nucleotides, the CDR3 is TGCGCCAGCAGCCTTCAACTGGGAGATCAGCCCCAGCATTTT. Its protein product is CASSLQLGDQPQHF.

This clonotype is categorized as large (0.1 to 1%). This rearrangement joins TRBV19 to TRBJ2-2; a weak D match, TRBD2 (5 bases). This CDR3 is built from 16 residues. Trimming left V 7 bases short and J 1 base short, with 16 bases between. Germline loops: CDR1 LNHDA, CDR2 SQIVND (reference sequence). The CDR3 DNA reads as TGTGCCAGTACGGAAGGACCCGGAGGGAACACCGGGGAGCTGTTTTTT. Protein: CASTEGPGGNTGELFF.

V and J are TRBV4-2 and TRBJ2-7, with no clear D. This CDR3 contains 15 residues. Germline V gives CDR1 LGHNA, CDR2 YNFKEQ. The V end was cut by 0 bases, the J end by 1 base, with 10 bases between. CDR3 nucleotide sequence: TGTGCCAGCAGCCAAGAATCATCAGGTTCCTACGAGCAGTACTTC. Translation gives CASSQESSGSYEQYF.

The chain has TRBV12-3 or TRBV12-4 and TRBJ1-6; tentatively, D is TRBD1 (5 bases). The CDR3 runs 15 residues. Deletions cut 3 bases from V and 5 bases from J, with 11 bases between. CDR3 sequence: CASSLDMRHNSPLHF. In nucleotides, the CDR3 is TGTGCCAGCAGTTTGGACATGCGGCATAATTCACCCCTCCACTTT.

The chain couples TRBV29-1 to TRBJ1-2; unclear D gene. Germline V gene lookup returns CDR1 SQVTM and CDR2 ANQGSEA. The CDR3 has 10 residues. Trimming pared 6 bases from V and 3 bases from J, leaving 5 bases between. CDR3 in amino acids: CSVHYYGYTF. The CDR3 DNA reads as TGCAGCGTCCACTACTATGGCTACACCTTC.

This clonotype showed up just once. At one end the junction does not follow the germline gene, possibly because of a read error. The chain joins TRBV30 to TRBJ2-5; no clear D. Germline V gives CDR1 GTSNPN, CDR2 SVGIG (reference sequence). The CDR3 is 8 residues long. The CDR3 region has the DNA TGTGCCTGGAGTGGGGGTGACTTC. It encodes CAWSGGDF.

The CDR3 here is CASSFGGGQPQHF. CDR3 bases: TGTGCCAGCAGCTTTGGAGGGGGCCAGCCCCAGCATTTT. The chain uses TRBV7-2 and TRBJ1-5, with 7 bases lining up with TRBD1. The length of the CDR3 is 13 residues. Germline values: CDR1 SGHTA, CDR2 FQGNSA. Trimming removed 3 bases from V and 7 bases from J; junction bases left unmatched: 3.

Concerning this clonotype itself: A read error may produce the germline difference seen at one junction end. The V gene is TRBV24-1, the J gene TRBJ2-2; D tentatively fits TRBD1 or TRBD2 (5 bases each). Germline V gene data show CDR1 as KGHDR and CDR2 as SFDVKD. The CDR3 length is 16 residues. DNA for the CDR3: TGTGCCACCAGTGACCTCCGGGACGCAAACACCGGGGAGCAGTTTTTT. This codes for CATSDLRDANTGEQFF.

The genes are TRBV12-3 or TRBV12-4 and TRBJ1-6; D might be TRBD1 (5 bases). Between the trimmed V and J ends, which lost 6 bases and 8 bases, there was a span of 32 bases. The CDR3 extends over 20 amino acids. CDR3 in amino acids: CASSIRTLLQGRGDDSPLHF. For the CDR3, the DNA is TGTGCCAGCAGCATTAGAACCCTTCTGCAGGGAAGGGGTGACGATTCACCCCTCCACTTT.

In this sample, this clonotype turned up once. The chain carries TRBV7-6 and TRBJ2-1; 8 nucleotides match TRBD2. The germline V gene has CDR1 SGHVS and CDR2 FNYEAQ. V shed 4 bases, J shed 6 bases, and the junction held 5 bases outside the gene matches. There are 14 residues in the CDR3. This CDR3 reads CASSSGGVGNEQFF. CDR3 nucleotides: TGTGCCAGCAGCTCGGGGGGGGTAGGCAATGAGCAGTTCTTC.

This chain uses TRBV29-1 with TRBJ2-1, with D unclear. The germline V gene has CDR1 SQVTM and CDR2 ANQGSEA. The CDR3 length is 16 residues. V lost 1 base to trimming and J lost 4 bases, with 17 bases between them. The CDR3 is CSVEGVDGRSYNEQFF. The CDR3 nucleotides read TGCAGCGTTGAAGGGGTGGACGGACGAAGTTACAATGAGCAGTTCTTC.

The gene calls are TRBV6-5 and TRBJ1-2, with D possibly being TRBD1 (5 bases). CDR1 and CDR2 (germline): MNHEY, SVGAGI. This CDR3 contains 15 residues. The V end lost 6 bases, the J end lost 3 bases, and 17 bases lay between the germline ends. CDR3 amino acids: CASRFRRAGDYGYTF. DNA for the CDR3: TGTGCCAGCAGGTTTCGCAGGGCCGGAGACTATGGCTACACCTTC.

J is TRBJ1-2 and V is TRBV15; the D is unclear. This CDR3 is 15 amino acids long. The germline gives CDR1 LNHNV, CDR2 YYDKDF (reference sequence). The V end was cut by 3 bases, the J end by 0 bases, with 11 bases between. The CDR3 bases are TGTGCCACCAGCAGCGGGCCGGGAGCTAACTATGGCTACACCTTC. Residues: CATSSGPGANYGYTF. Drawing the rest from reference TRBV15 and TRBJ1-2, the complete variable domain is DAMVIQNPRYQVTQFGKPVTLSCSQTLNHNVMYWYQQKSSQAPKLLFHYYDKDFNNEADTPDNFQSRRPNTSFCFLDIRSPGLGDTAMYLCATSSGPGANYGYTFGSGTRLTVV.

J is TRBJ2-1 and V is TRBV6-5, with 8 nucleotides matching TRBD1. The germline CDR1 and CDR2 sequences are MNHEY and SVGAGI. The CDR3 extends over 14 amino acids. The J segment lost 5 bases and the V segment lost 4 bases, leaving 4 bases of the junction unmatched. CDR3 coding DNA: TGTGCCAGCAGTTCCCGGGACAGGAACAATGAGCAGTTCTTC. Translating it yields CASSSRDRNNEQFF.

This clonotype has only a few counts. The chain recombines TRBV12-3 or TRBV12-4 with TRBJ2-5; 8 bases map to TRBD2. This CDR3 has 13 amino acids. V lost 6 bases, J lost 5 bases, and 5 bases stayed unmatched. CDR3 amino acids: CASSLTSAETQYF. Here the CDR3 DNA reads TGTGCCAGCAGCCTGACTAGCGCGGAGACCCAGTACTTC.